Each of the 15 T cell receptor beta chains below was sequenced from the same sample in a study of T cell clonality in common variable immunodeficiency. The antigens for these receptors are not known. TCRdb's table, derived via immunoSEQ multiplex PCR, lists solely in-frame clones and lacks some. Listed for the sample are some 42,000 clones, none seen a single time. Findings and caveats of the study: Reportedly, TCR beta sequences from common variable immunodeficiency showed fewer deletions and N-nucleotide insertions.

Sequenced input: peripheral blood mononuclear cells. The receptors were sampled from a human donor with common variable immunodeficiency.

This clone was counted a few times. The sequenced fragment ends 3 residues before the CDR3 boundary, so the rest is inferred from the germline J gene. The chain combines TRBV19 with TRBJ1-4; 10 nucleotides line up with TRBD1. V dropped 6 bases and J dropped 6; count of bases not matched to a gene: 7. Germline values: CDR1 LNHDA, CDR2 SQIVND (reference sequence). CDR3 length equals 15 residues. The covered CDR3 bases are TGTGCCAGTAGACTAGCCGGGACAGGGGATGAAAAA. Its translation: CASRLAGTGDEK. The CDR3 reads in full as CASRLAGTGDEKLFF.

This clone was counted ten times or more. The read ends 3 residues shy of where the CDR3 ends; the end is completed using the germline J gene. The chain carries TRBV20-1 and TRBJ2-1, with 14 nucleotides matching TRBD2. Germline CDR1 is DFQATT and CDR2 is SNEGSKA (reference sequence). This CDR3 is built from 16 residues. Trimming at V came to 0 bases and at J to 6 bases, leaving 4 bases not matched to a gene. CDR3 protein: CSARDRGTSGSNEQFF. The covered CDR3 bases are TGCAGTGCTAGAGATCGCGGGACTAGCGGGAGCAATGAG.

This clone was found a few times. Coverage ceases 3 residues before the CDR3 finishes, and the germline J gene fills in the end. V is TRBV19 and J is TRBJ2-3, with TRBD1 identical over 9 bases. The CDR3 totals 15 residues. V shed 4 bases, J shed 1 base, and the junction held 3 bases outside the gene matches. Germline V lookup: CDR1 LNHDA, CDR2 SQIVND (reference sequence). CDR3 DNA, as far as it was read: TGTGCCAGTAGTAGGCGGACAGGGGGCACAGATACG. Residues: CASSRRTGGTDT. The whole CDR3 is CASSRRTGGTDTQYF.

This clone has more than one count but fewer than ten. The CDR3 end is not reached by the read, which stops 3 residues before it; the germline J gene fills it in. The V gene is TRBV20-1, the J gene TRBJ2-5; 12 bases line up with TRBD2. CDR3 length: 17 amino acids. V was clipped by 6 bases and J by 1 base; unmatched bases: 12. Germline V lookup: CDR1 DFQATT, CDR2 SNEGSKA (reference sequence). CDR3 loop: CSAGLAGTGRFQETQYF. Incomplete CDR3 DNA: TGCAGTGCCGGACTAGCGGGAACCGGTCGGTTCCAAGAGACC.

This clone was counted ten times or more. The read gets to within 3 residues of the CDR3 end, and the germline J gene fills in the rest. The chain couples TRBV20-1 to TRBJ2-1; 9 nucleotides match TRBD1. The CDR3 loop spans 14 amino acids. Germline-derived CDR1 and CDR2 are DFQATT and SNEGSKA (reference sequence). With V trimmed by 6 bases and J by 8 bases, 11 bases remained unmatched. Here the CDR3 reads CSARTGARMDEQFF. The covered CDR3 bases are TGCAGTGCCAGGACAGGGGCCAGGATGGATGAG.

This clone was detected many times. Partial CDR3 DNA: TGTGCCAGCAGTGAAAGCCCAGCGGGAACCACAGATACG. Protein product: CASSESPAGTTDT. The CDR3 as a whole reads CASSESPAGTTDTQYF. This rearrangement joins TRBV6-1 to TRBJ2-3; 7 nucleotides agree with TRBD2. Sequencing ends 3 residues short of the CDR3 end; the germline J gene provides the rest. Germline assignment: CDR1 MNHNS and CDR2 SASEGT. The CDR3 contains 16 residues. Trimming removed 2 bases from V and 2 bases from J; junction bases left unmatched: 7.

The sample holds many counts of this clone. The CDR3 goes on 3 residues after the read ends, and that part is filled in from the germline J gene. V usage is TRBV5-1 and J usage is TRBJ2-5; maybe TRBD1 (5 bases). This CDR3 has 13 residues. Trimming took off 0 bases at V and 4 bases at J, with 7 bases between the two ends. Germline V lookup: CDR1 SGHRS, CDR2 YFSETQ. The sequenced CDR3 bases are TGCGCCAGCAGCTTGGATCAGGGAGAGACC. Amino acids: CASSLDQGET. The CDR3 in full is CASSLDQGETQYF. The variable domain in full, completed from reference TRBV5-1 and TRBJ2-5, reads KAGVTQTPRYLIKTRGQQVTLSCSPISGHRSVSWYQQTPGQGLQFLFEYFSETQRNKGNFPGRFSGRQFSNSRSEMNVSTLELGDSALYLCASSLDQGETQYFGPGTRLLVL.

This clone was observed at least ten times. Coverage ceases 3 residues before the CDR3 finishes, and the germline J gene fills in the end. This chain joins TRBV7-2 and TRBJ2-7, with D possibly being TRBD1 (5 bases). The CDR3 sequence is 14 residues long. Germline CDR1 is SGHTA and CDR2 is FQGNSA. Trimming took off 5 bases at V and 0 bases at J, with 11 bases between the two ends. The CDR3: CASSLDSNSYEQYF. The CDR3 DNA, read in part, is TGTGCCAGCAGCCTCGACAGTAACTCCTACGAG.

This clone was detected ten times or more. The read terminates 3 residues ahead of where the CDR3 ends, so the germline J gene completes it. The chain carries TRBV10-3 and TRBJ2-1, with 7 bases identical to TRBD2. Unmatched junction bases numbered 7, after V lost 10 bases and J lost 1 base. This CDR3 spans 14 amino acids. Germline V gene lookup returns CDR1 ENHRY and CDR2 SYGVKD. Incomplete CDR3 DNA: TGTGCCAGCGGCGGGGGTAGTTCCTACAATGAG. Translation: CASGGGSSYNE. The whole CDR3 protein reads CASGGGSSYNEQFF.

This clone was seen repeatedly, ten times or more. The read comes to an end 3 residues before the CDR3 does, leaving the germline J gene to fill in the end. The chain recombines TRBV7-8 with TRBJ1-1; perhaps TRBD1 as D (6 bases). CDR1 is SGHVS, CDR2 FQNEAQ, per germline. Trimming left V 5 bases short and J 4 bases short, with 11 bases between. This CDR3 contains 13 residues. CDR3 bases read: TGTGCCAGCAGCATACAGGGATTCACTGAA. Translating gives CASSIQGFTE. The CDR3 as a whole reads CASSIQGFTEAFF. Full variable domain (missing parts from reference TRBV7-8 and TRBJ1-1): GAGVSQSPRYKVAKRGQDVALRCDPISGHVSLFWYQQALGQGPEFLTYFQNEAQLDKSGLPSDRFFAERPEGSVSTLKIQRTQQEDSAVYLCASSIQGFTEAFFGQGTRLTVV.

This clone was found many times. The observed sequence ends 3 residues before the CDR3 terminus, with the missing tail filled in from the germline J gene. The rearrangement uses TRBV20-1 and TRBJ2-5; tentative D call: TRBD1 (6 bases). The germline V gene encodes CDR1 DFQATT and CDR2 SNEGSKA (reference sequence). The CDR3 has 16 residues. The V and J ends lost 4 bases and 1 base respectively, with 19 bases between them. The CDR3 is CSATEPDRRSQETQYF. The CDR3 bases that were read are TGCAGTGCTACCGAACCGGACAGACGTTCCCAAGAGACC.

This clone showed up just a few times. The CDR3 end lies 3 residues beyond the end of the read and is filled in from the germline J gene. The chain is built from TRBV29-1 and TRBJ2-7; 8 nucleotides match TRBD1. The CDR3 loop spans 14 amino acids. Germline CDR1 reads SQVTM; CDR2 reads ANQGSEA. The trim removed 4 bases at V and 5 bases at J, leaving 10 bases unmatched. The CDR3 bases that were read are TGCAGCGTTGTCGGGGACAGGCGAGGCGACGAG. This encodes CSVVGDRRGDE. The whole CDR3 protein reads CSVVGDRRGDEQYF.

This clone was counted many times. Read sequence stops 3 residues before the CDR3 end, and the germline J gene provides the missing end. This chain links TRBV29-1 with TRBJ2-2; 11 bases match TRBD1. Germline CDR1 and CDR2: SQVTM and ANQGSEA. The junction had 6 bases not matched to a gene; V was cut back by 6 bases and J by 6 bases. The CDR3 length is 14 residues. The CDR3: CSVRTGGWAGELFF. CDR3 bases read: TGCAGCGTAAGGACAGGGGGCTGGGCCGGGGAG.

The sample holds a few counts of this clone. The DNA read from the CDR3 is TGCGCCAGCAGCTTGGGGGGTGCGGGATTTAATGAAAAA. The encoded protein is CASSLGGAGFNEK. Given in full, the CDR3 is CASSLGGAGFNEKLFF. This rearrangement joins TRBV5-1 to TRBJ1-4, with D uncertain. The read terminates 3 residues ahead of where the CDR3 ends, so the germline J gene completes it. This CDR3 has 16 amino acids. Trimming took 0 bases from V and 4 from J, leaving 13 bases between them. In germline, CDR1 is SGHRS, CDR2 YFSETQ.

About this clone itself: The CDR3 end falls 3 residues outside the read, so it is completed with the germline J gene. The V gene is TRBV5-1, the J gene TRBJ2-7; D is perhaps TRBD1 (7 bases). The V and J ends lost 2 bases and 2 bases respectively, with 14 bases between them. From germline, CDR1 is SGHRS and CDR2 YFSETQ. The CDR3 totals 15 residues. Partial CDR3 DNA: TGCGCCAGCAGCTTCCTTCAGGGGGAGGCCTACGAG. As protein: CASSFLQGEAYE. The CDR3 in its entirety is CASSFLQGEAYEQYF.